This note documents a single TCR beta chain sequence. What it binds is not known. From germline, CDR1 is SGHNT and CDR2 YENEEA. This CDR3 region has 15 residues. V was pared by 5 bases and J by 6 bases, with 8 bases of the junction left unmatched. This sample was included in a study of Ad26.COV2.S vaccination and SARS-CoV-2 variants. Overall study: Ad26.COV2.S shots went into the muscle once or twice, 56 days apart. General study points: Estimates derived from TCR breadth and depth analyses may have underestimated total T cell responses. Spike-specific CD8+ and CD4+ T cell responses reportedly showed substantial breadth after vaccination.

Profiling relied on immunoSEQ multiplex PCR, and the TCRdb table lists in-frame clones only, not all of them. The table lists almost 400,000 clones, around nine tenths of them singletons, with about 1.9% in the top ten. Noted treatment: 15 to 20 received Ad26.COV2.S at low or high dose, single or two shots; five or six received placebo; per-sample allocation not given. On day 63 after the first injection, vaccine and placebo recipients gave samples. Ad26.COV2.S expressed prefusion-stabilized spike from the original Wuhan strain. The source was peripheral blood, collected in a trial of Ad26.COV2.S vaccine versus placebo. The TCR comes from a person aged 18-65 years who received the Ad26.COV2.S COVID-19 vaccine or a placebo. The chain joins TRBV11-3 to TRBJ2-7, with TRBD2 matching over 12 bases. CDR3 nucleotides: TGTGCCAGCAGCCCGACTAGCGGGGGTTCGGGCGAGCAGTACTTC. Amino acids: CASSPTSGGSGEQYF.